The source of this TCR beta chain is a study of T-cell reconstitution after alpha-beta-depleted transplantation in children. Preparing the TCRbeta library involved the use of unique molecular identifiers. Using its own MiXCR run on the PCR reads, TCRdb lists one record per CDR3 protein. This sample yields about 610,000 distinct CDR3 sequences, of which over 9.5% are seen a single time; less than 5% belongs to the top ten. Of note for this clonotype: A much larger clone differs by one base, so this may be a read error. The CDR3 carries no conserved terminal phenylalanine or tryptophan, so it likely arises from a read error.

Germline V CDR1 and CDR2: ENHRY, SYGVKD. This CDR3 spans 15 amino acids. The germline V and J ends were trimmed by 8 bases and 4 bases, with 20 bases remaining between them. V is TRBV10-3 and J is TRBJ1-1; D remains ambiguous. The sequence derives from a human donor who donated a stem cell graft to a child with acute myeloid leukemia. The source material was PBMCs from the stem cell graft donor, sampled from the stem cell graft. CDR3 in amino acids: CAIASAGWGTTEAFC. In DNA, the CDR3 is TGTGCCATCGCATCGGCAGGTTGGGGTACCACTGAAGCTTTCTGT.